Sequencing of this T cell receptor beta chain was carried out in a study of long-term antiretroviral therapy in people with HIV. It was version v3.0 of the immunoSEQ assay that was run at survey level. The assay was immunoSEQ multiplex PCR, and TCRdb's table has in-frame clones only and misses some. The data hold approximately 35,000 clones, with about 93% observed a single time. CDR1 is MNHNS and CDR2 is SASEGT in the germline V gene. This CDR3 is 15 amino acids long. The V segment lost 3 bases and the J segment 0 bases; nucleotides outside the gene matches: 3. The sequence was obtained from a woman aged 45-65 years with HIV. The sequencing here drew on unsorted PBMCs, taken 4.1 years after starting antiretroviral therapy. The chain joins TRBV6-1 to TRBJ2-3, with 7 bases identical to TRBD1. CDR3 residues: CASSDNRGSTDTQYF. For the CDR3, the DNA is TGTGCCAGCAGTGATAACAGGGGAAGCACAGATACGCAGTATTTT.